The clone carrying this T cell receptor (beta chain) was counted only a few times. This sample is part of a study of T cells in Graves' hyperthyroidism and ophthalmopathy. Germline loops: CDR1 MNHEY, CDR2 SVGAGI. Trimming shortened V by 4 bases and J by 9 bases, and 10 bases separated the two germline ends. This CDR3 has 11 amino acids. Amplification of TCR beta CDR3 regions was performed using RNA transcripts as template. First-round RT-PCR with HTBI primers amplified the TCR CDR3 region. In TCRdb, the multiplex PCR reads were re-called with MiXCR into one record per CDR3 protein. The sample consists of hundreds of thousands of distinct CDR3 sequences, 14% of them appearing once.

This TCR came from a woman in her late teens or twenties with Graves' hyperthyroidism. The sequencing input was blood. This rearrangement joins TRBV6-5 to TRBJ2-7; maybe TRBD2 (5 bases). The CDR3 region is CASSSGFGQYF. Written as DNA, the CDR3 is TGTGCCAGCAGTTCGGGGTTTGGGCAGTACTTC.